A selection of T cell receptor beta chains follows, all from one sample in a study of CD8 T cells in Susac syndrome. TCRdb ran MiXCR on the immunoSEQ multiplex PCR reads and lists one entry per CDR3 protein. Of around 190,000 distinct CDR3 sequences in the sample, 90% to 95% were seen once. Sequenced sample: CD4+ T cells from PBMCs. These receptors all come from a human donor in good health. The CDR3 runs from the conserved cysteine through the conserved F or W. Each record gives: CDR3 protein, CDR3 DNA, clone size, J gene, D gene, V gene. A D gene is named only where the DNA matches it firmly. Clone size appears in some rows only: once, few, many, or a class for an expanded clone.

cdr3_aa: CASSLNSQFSNTEAFF
cdr3_nt: TGTGCCAGCAGCCTGAACTCTCAGTTCTCGAACACTGAAGCTTTCTTT
clone_size: -
j_call: TRBJ1-1
d_call: -
v_call: TRBV7-2

cdr3_aa: CASSLGPHEQFF
cdr3_nt: TGCGCCAGCAGCTTGGGCCCCCATGAGCAGTTCTTC
clone_size: -
j_call: TRBJ2-1
d_call: -
v_call: TRBV5-1

cdr3_aa: CASSRPAGGHSYNEQFF
cdr3_nt: TGTGCCAGCAGCCGGCCGGCGGGGGGCCACTCCTACAATGAGCAGTTCTTC
clone_size: -
j_call: TRBJ2-1
d_call: TRBD2
v_call: TRBV14

cdr3_aa: CSARDLGGPTDSPLHF
cdr3_nt: TGCAGTGCTAGAGATCTCGGGGGTCCGACCGATTCACCCCTCCACTTT
clone_size: -
j_call: TRBJ1-6
d_call: -
v_call: TRBV20-1

cdr3_aa: CASSPVDPSTDTQYF
cdr3_nt: TGTGCCAGCAGCCCGGTGGATCCTAGCACAGATACGCAGTATTTT
clone_size: -
j_call: TRBJ2-3
d_call: -
v_call: TRBV6-2/TRBV6-3

cdr3_aa: CASSLRDRGFDPNYGYTF
cdr3_nt: TGCGCCAGCAGCCTACGGGACAGGGGGTTCGATCCTAACTATGGCTACACCTTC
clone_size: once
j_call: TRBJ1-2
d_call: TRBD1
v_call: TRBV4-3

cdr3_aa: CSVEAGQGASRYF
cdr3_nt: TGCAGCGTTGAAGCGGGACAGGGGGCTTCTCGGTATTTT
clone_size: -
j_call: TRBJ1-3
d_call: TRBD1
v_call: TRBV29-1

cdr3_aa: CSVGEGGTEAFF
cdr3_nt: TGCAGCGTTGGAGAGGGGGGCACTGAAGCTTTCTTT
clone_size: once
j_call: TRBJ1-1
d_call: -
v_call: TRBV29-1

cdr3_aa: CATSALTGGNEQFF
cdr3_nt: TGTGCCACCAGTGCCCTGACAGGGGGCAATGAGCAGTTCTTC
clone_size: -
j_call: TRBJ2-1
d_call: TRBD1
v_call: TRBV24-1

cdr3_aa: CSVEDLGGIGGSGEQYF
cdr3_nt: TGCAGCGTTGAAGATCTCGGAGGAATCGGGGGCTCGGGCGAGCAGTACTTC
clone_size: -
j_call: TRBJ2-7
d_call: -
v_call: TRBV29-1

cdr3_aa: CASRDGDYGYTF
cdr3_nt: TGTGCCAGCCGGGACGGAGACTATGGCTACACCTTC
clone_size: -
j_call: TRBJ1-2
d_call: -
v_call: TRBV12-3/TRBV12-4

cdr3_aa: CSARDVRSTTDTQYF
cdr3_nt: TGCAGTGCTAGAGATGTTCGGTCGACCACAGATACGCAGTATTTT
clone_size: -
j_call: TRBJ2-3
d_call: -
v_call: TRBV20-1

cdr3_aa: CASTMDGWSGYTF
cdr3_nt: TGTGCCAGCACCATGGACGGGTGGTCTGGCTACACCTTC
clone_size: -
j_call: TRBJ1-2
d_call: -
v_call: TRBV6-6

cdr3_aa: CSVVAGTDTQYF
cdr3_nt: TGCAGCGTGGTGGCAGGGACAGATACGCAGTATTTT
clone_size: -
j_call: TRBJ2-3
d_call: -
v_call: TRBV29-1

cdr3_aa: CSASQGSNSNQPQHF
cdr3_nt: TGCAGTGCCTCTCAGGGGTCCAACAGCAATCAGCCCCAGCATTTT
clone_size: -
j_call: TRBJ1-5
d_call: -
v_call: TRBV20-1

cdr3_aa: CASSHTKNIQYF
cdr3_nt: TGTGCCAGCAGCCACACCAAAAACATTCAGTACTTC
clone_size: -
j_call: TRBJ2-4
d_call: -
v_call: TRBV3-1

cdr3_aa: CSASWSGYTF
cdr3_nt: TGCAGTGCTAGTTGGTCCGGCTACACCTTC
clone_size: -
j_call: TRBJ1-2
d_call: -
v_call: TRBV20-1

cdr3_aa: CASSPRAVDQPQHF
cdr3_nt: TGTGCCAGCAGTCCCCGGGCCGTCGATCAGCCCCAGCATTTT
clone_size: -
j_call: TRBJ1-5
d_call: -
v_call: TRBV2

cdr3_aa: CASSMVTEAFF
cdr3_nt: TGTGCCAGTAGTATGGTCACTGAAGCTTTCTTT
clone_size: -
j_call: TRBJ1-1
d_call: -
v_call: TRBV19

cdr3_aa: CASGSGSNQPQHF
cdr3_nt: TGTGCCAGTGGGTCGGGGAGCAATCAGCCCCAGCATTTT
clone_size: -
j_call: TRBJ1-5
d_call: -
v_call: TRBV6-1

cdr3_aa: CASGTGQGVDTQYF
cdr3_nt: TGTGCTAGTGGCACGGGACAGGGTGTCGACACGCAGTATTTT
clone_size: -
j_call: TRBJ2-3
d_call: TRBD1
v_call: TRBV12-5

cdr3_aa: CASSPEYQETQYF
cdr3_nt: TGTGCCAGCTCTCCGGAGTACCAAGAGACCCAGTACTTC
clone_size: -
j_call: TRBJ2-5
d_call: -
v_call: TRBV18

cdr3_aa: CASSVDQGWENIQYF
cdr3_nt: TGTGCCAGCAGCGTAGATCAGGGGTGGGAAAACATTCAGTACTTC
clone_size: once
j_call: TRBJ2-4
d_call: -
v_call: TRBV9

cdr3_aa: CASSVTSGTQETQYF
cdr3_nt: TGCGCCAGCAGCGTGACTAGCGGGACCCAAGAGACCCAGTACTTC
clone_size: -
j_call: TRBJ2-5
d_call: TRBD2
v_call: TRBV5-1

cdr3_aa: CASSVDIQLGEQYF
cdr3_nt: TGTGCCAGCAGCGTAGACATCCAGCTGGGGGAGCAGTACTTC
clone_size: -
j_call: TRBJ2-7
d_call: -
v_call: TRBV9

cdr3_aa: CSVDSDVAKNIQYF
cdr3_nt: TGCAGCGTTGACTCGGACGTAGCCAAAAACATTCAGTACTTC
clone_size: -
j_call: TRBJ2-4
d_call: -
v_call: TRBV29-1

cdr3_aa: CASSPQTTSGSQFF
cdr3_nt: TGTGCCAGCAGCCCTCAAACGACTAGCGGGAGCCAGTTCTTC
clone_size: once
j_call: TRBJ2-1
d_call: TRBD2
v_call: TRBV3-1

cdr3_aa: CASSVMGAYNEQFF
cdr3_nt: TGTGCCAGCAGCGTAATGGGGGCCTACAATGAGCAGTTCTTC
clone_size: -
j_call: TRBJ2-1
d_call: -
v_call: TRBV9

cdr3_aa: CASSQGEADQETQYF
cdr3_nt: TGTGCCAGCAGCCAAGGGGAAGCGGACCAAGAGACCCAGTACTTC
clone_size: -
j_call: TRBJ2-5
d_call: -
v_call: TRBV3-1

cdr3_aa: CAISEPGGGVETQYF
cdr3_nt: TGTGCCATCAGTGAGCCCGGGGGCGGTGTCGAGACCCAGTACTTC
clone_size: -
j_call: TRBJ2-5
d_call: -
v_call: TRBV10-3

cdr3_aa: CASTPETGGGEKGELFF
cdr3_nt: TGCGCCAGCACCCCGGAGACAGGGGGAGGCGAGAAGGGGGAGCTGTTTTTT
clone_size: -
j_call: TRBJ2-2
d_call: TRBD1
v_call: TRBV23-1